This record concerns one T cell receptor (beta chain) sequence. V trimming: 6 bases; J trimming: 5 bases; junction bases outside the gene matches: 11. The CDR3 is 16 residues long. In germline, CDR1 is ENHRY, CDR2 SYGVKD. This record belongs to a study of shared clonotypes between healthy human individuals. Each sorted subset replicate got 200 ng genomic DNA, around 29,000 genomes. Data came from immunoSEQ multiplex PCR; TCRdb stores just in-frame clones and leaves some out. The sample carries hundreds of thousands of clones, around 92% recorded once. Naive CD8 cells lacked CD45RO, underwent positive selection for CCR7 and left out terminally differentiated effector memory CD45RA+ cells.

This TCR came from a man aged 25 to 45 in good health. The rearrangement uses TRBV10-3 and TRBJ2-1, with TRBD1 matching over 9 bases. Material: naive CD8+ T cells sorted from blood. The CDR3: CAIRASGQGFNNEQFF. The CDR3 coding sequence is TGTGCCATCAGAGCCTCGGGACAGGGTTTTAACAATGAGCAGTTCTTC.